Below, 25 T cell receptor beta chains from the same sample are listed, as sequenced in a study of T cells after yellow fever vaccination. Using its own MiXCR run on the 5' RACE reads, TCRdb lists one record per CDR3 protein. The table records approximately 580,000 distinct CDR3 sequences, approximately 16% of them present only once. Sequences were derived from PBMCs, sampled about 5 days after the first yellow fever vaccination. These receptors were obtained from a man between 18 and 29 years old who received the YFV17D yellow fever vaccine.

The chain combines TRBV18 with TRBJ1-2; 7 bases fit TRBD1. Germline V gene data show CDR1 as KGHSH and CDR2 as LQKENI. CDR3 length equals 14 residues. The V gene end was trimmed by 3 bases and the J gene end by 6 bases; junction bases not matched to a gene: 7. In DNA, the CDR3 is TGTGCCAGCTCACCGTCGATCAGGGGGGATGGCTACACCTTC. Translation gives CASSPSIRGDGYTF.

This clonotype showed up just a few times. The chain has TRBV7-2 and TRBJ2-1; 7 positions agree with TRBD1. The CDR3 spans 13 residues. With 5 bases clipped from V and 11 bases from J, the junction kept 9 bases outside the gene matches. CDR1 SGHTA and CDR2 FQGNSA come from the germline V gene. CDR3 DNA: TGTGCCAGCAGCGTCCGACAGGGAAGGAAGCAGTTCTTC. Translating gives CASSVRQGRKQFF.

CDR3 in amino acids: CASSQRGQHNSPLHF. The CDR3 nucleotides are TGTGCCAGCAGTCAGAGGGGACAACATAATTCACCCCTCCACTTT. V usage is TRBV6-1 and J usage is TRBJ1-6, with D possibly matching TRBD1 (6 bases). V lost 5 bases and J 5 bases, leaving 13 bases between the germline ends. The CDR3 covers 15 residues. CDR1 and CDR2 from the germline V gene are MNHNS and SASEGT.

This clonotype was counted once. The chain combines TRBV29-1 with TRBJ1-1; 8 bases line up with TRBD1. V was clipped by 4 bases and J by 5 bases; unmatched bases: 6. Germline V gives CDR1 SQVTM, CDR2 ANQGSEA. The CDR3 totals 13 residues. Here the CDR3 DNA reads TGCAGCGTTGGATACAGGGGGGAGACTGAAGCTTTCTTT. Translation gives CSVGYRGETEAFF.

The CDR3 sequence is CASSPQWTGGLSQPQHF. CDR3 coding DNA: TGCGCCAGCAGCCCCCAATGGACAGGGGGCTTGAGTCAGCCCCAGCATTTT. The V gene is TRBV4-3, the J gene TRBJ1-5; TRBD1 agrees at 11 bases. Losses at the gene ends were 4 bases for V and 6 bases for J; bases not matched to a gene: 11. The CDR3 contains 17 residues. The germline V gene has CDR1 LGHNA and CDR2 YSLEER.

This clonotype turned up a few times. The J gene is TRBJ2-1, the V gene TRBV4-2; D call uncertain. V lost 0 bases to trimming and J lost 10 bases, with 13 bases between them. The germline V gene encodes CDR1 LGHNA and CDR2 YNFKEQ. This CDR3 has 14 residues. CDR3 protein: CASSQDRSEFEQFF. Here the CDR3 DNA reads TGTGCCAGCAGCCAAGACCGTAGTGAGTTCGAGCAGTTCTTC.

The sample holds a few counts of this clonotype. Here the CDR3 DNA reads TGTGCCAGCAGCGTTCAGCCTAGCGGGCCTTACGAGCAGTACTTC. The encoded protein is CASSVQPSGPYEQYF. The rearrangement uses TRBV9 and TRBJ2-7; 8 positions match TRBD2. The CDR3 runs 15 residues. Germline trimming cut 2 bases from V and 4 bases from J; bases unmatched to any gene: 8. Germline V gives CDR1 SGDLS, CDR2 YYNGEE.

The chain is built from TRBV6-1 and TRBJ1-1, with 12 bases matching TRBD1. Germline V gives CDR1 MNHNS, CDR2 SASEGT. The CDR3 covers 13 residues. The V gene end was trimmed by 4 bases and the J gene end by 11 bases; junction bases not matched to a gene: 5. The CDR3 region is CASSAGTGGDAFF. The CDR3 coding sequence is TGTGCCAGCAGTGCCGGGACAGGGGGCGATGCTTTCTTT.

This clonotype was seen a handful of times. This sequence joins TRBV12-5 and TRBJ2-7; D is perhaps TRBD1 (5 bases). CDR1 LGHNT and CDR2 FRNRAP come from the germline V gene. This CDR3 comprises 14 residues. V was clipped by 5 bases and J by 4 bases, with 15 bases between them. The CDR3 here is CASGTLRTGYEQYV. Written as DNA, the CDR3 is TGTGCTAGTGGTACCCTGCGAACAGGTTACGAGCAGTACGTC.

At least ten counts were recorded for this clonotype. J is TRBJ1-5 and V is TRBV7-2, with TRBD1 matching 7 bases. This CDR3 comprises 13 residues. Per the germline V gene, CDR1 is SGHTA and CDR2 is FQGNSA. J gave up 5 bases and V 5 bases, and 3 bases lay outside the gene matches. The CDR3 nucleotides are TGTGCCAGCAGCACACAGGGGTATCAGCCCCAGCATTTT. Translating it yields CASSTQGYQPQHF.

The chain carries TRBV5-8 and TRBJ2-5; 9 nucleotides agree with TRBD1. CDR3 length: 14 amino acids. With 7 bases clipped from V and 2 bases from J, the junction kept 6 bases outside the gene matches. Germline V gives CDR1 SGHTS, CDR2 YDEGEE. Here the CDR3 DNA reads TGTGCCAGCTACCCGGGACAGGGTCAAGAGACCCAGTACTTC. Encoded protein: CASYPGQGQETQYF.

This clonotype has just a few counts. The chain is built from TRBV7-8 and TRBJ1-4; possible D gene TRBD1, 5 bases. The V gene's germline CDR1 is SGHVS and CDR2 FQNEAQ. The CDR3 extends over 15 amino acids. V was trimmed by 5 bases and J by 0 bases, leaving 10 bases between them. DNA of the CDR3: TGTGCCAGCAGCACTGACAGTGCAACTAATGAAAAACTGTTTTTT. Translating it yields CASSTDSATNEKLFF. Full variable domain (outside the CDR3, taken from reference TRBV7-8 and TRBJ1-4): GAGVSQSPRYKVAKRGQDVALRCDPISGHVSLFWYQQALGQGPEFLTYFQNEAQLDKSGLPSDRFFAERPEGSVSTLKIQRTQQEDSAVYLCASSTDSATNEKLFFGSGTQLSVL.

This clonotype was detected a few times. The CDR3 nucleotides are TGTGCCAGCAGCCAAGATCGGCACGCGAACACTGAAGCTTTCTTT. Translation gives CASSQDRHANTEAFF. The V and J genes are TRBV4-2 and TRBJ1-1; D gene unclear. Germline CDR1 LGHNA, CDR2 YNFKEQ. The CDR3 is 15 amino acids. Trimming shortened V by 0 bases and J by 1 base, and 9 bases separated the two germline ends.

The chain joins TRBV5-1 to TRBJ2-2; maybe TRBD2 (6 bases). The germline V gene encodes CDR1 SGHRS and CDR2 YFSETQ. This CDR3 is built from 16 residues. The V gene lost 1 base and the J gene lost 0 bases, with 10 bases spanning the gap. The CDR3 region has the DNA TGCGCCAGCAGCTTGACGGGAGATGCGAACACCGGGGAGCTGTTTTTT. It codes for CASSLTGDANTGELFF.

The chain is built from TRBV5-6 and TRBJ1-6, with D perhaps matching TRBD1 (5 bases). This CDR3 is built from 14 residues. V was shortened by 2 bases and J by 10 bases, with 13 bases between the two germline ends. Germline values: CDR1 SGHDT, CDR2 YYEEEE. CDR3 sequence (DNA): TGTGCCAGCAGCTTTAGGGGTACGGCGTCACCCCTCCACTTT. This codes for CASSFRGTASPLHF.

This clonotype occurred a few times. V and J are TRBV29-1 and TRBJ1-2; TRBD1 might be the D (6 bases). This CDR3 contains 14 residues. V dropped 4 bases and J dropped 8 bases, with 20 bases sitting between them. The germline CDR1 and CDR2 sequences are SQVTM and ANQGSEA. In DNA form, the CDR3 reads TGCAGCGTTGCGGGGGACATTCAATCTTGGGGCTACACCTTC. Protein product: CSVAGDIQSWGYTF.

This clonotype was recorded at least ten times. V and J are TRBV9 and TRBJ2-5; D unresolved. With 0 bases removed from V and 2 bases from J, the gap between germline ends came to 2 bases. CDR3 length: 12 amino acids. Germline CDR1 reads SGDLS; CDR2 reads YYNGEE. This CDR3 reads CASSVGQETQYF. The DNA of the CDR3 is TGTGCCAGCAGCGTAGGGCAAGAGACCCAGTACTTC.

This chain links TRBV29-1 with TRBJ2-2; D is possibly TRBD2 (5 bases). Deletions cut 6 bases from V and 7 bases from J, with 9 bases between. This CDR3 is built from 11 residues. CDR1 SQVTM and CDR2 ANQGSEA come from the germline V gene. The DNA of the CDR3 is TGCAGCGTCGAGGGAAACGGGGAGCTGTTTTTT. Protein: CSVEGNGELFF.

In its sample, this clonotype was seen a few times. This chain connects TRBV6-1 to TRBJ1-6, with D hard to call. Per the germline V gene, CDR1 is MNHNS and CDR2 is SASEGT. CDR3 length: 17 amino acids. V was trimmed by 0 bases and J by 8 bases, leaving 17 bases between them. CDR3 residues: CASSEAHLTTRDSPLHF. In nucleotides, the CDR3 is TGTGCCAGCAGTGAAGCGCATCTGACGACTCGGGATTCACCCCTCCACTTT.

This clonotype was observed a few times. The junction departs from germline at one end; a sequencing error may be responsible. V and J are TRBV29-1 and TRBJ1-2; tentative D call: TRBD1 (5 bases). The CDR3 is made up of 10 amino acids. Per the germline V gene, CDR1 is SQVTM and CDR2 is ANQGSEA. CDR3: CGAQGYGYTF. The CDR3 DNA sequence: TGTGGGGCGCAAGGCTATGGCTACACCTTC.

CDR3 DNA: TGTGCCAGCAGCCCCCTGGGGGGGTCCCCCTACGAGCAGTACTTC. Translated, it gives CASSPLGGSPYEQYF. The gene calls are TRBV7-2 and TRBJ2-7; 7 bases align to TRBD2. The V gene end was trimmed by 5 bases and the J gene end by 2 bases; junction bases not matched to a gene: 9. The CDR3 length is 15 residues. Germline V gene data show CDR1 as SGHTA and CDR2 as FQGNSA.

The chain links TRBV1 to TRBJ1-4; the table's D call, TRBD1, has no DNA check behind it. TRBV1 is deemed a pseudogene. The CDR3 loop spans 17 amino acids. The CDR3 region has the DNA TGCACCAGCAGCTTTTGGACAGGGAGCCGGACTAATGAAAAACTGTTTTTT. This gives the protein CTSSFWTGSRTNEKLFF.

The chain employs TRBV20-1 and TRBJ2-2; TRBD1 matches at 9 bases. The CDR3 covers 14 residues. V shed 3 bases and J 7 bases; nucleotides not matched to a gene: 6. In germline, CDR1 is DFQATT, CDR2 SNEGSKA (reference sequence). The CDR3: CSARPGQGNGELFF. CDR3 bases: TGCAGTGCTAGGCCGGGACAGGGAAACGGGGAGCTGTTTTTT.

The chain links TRBV6-5 to TRBJ1-1; D might be TRBD1 (6 bases). V lost 2 bases to trimming and J lost 3 bases, with 13 bases between them. The CDR3 loop spans 15 amino acids. Germline V gives CDR1 MNHEY, CDR2 SVGAGI. The DNA for the CDR3 is TGTGCCAGCAGTTACCCTCCTAGGGGGGACACTGAAGCTTTCTTT. It encodes CASSYPPRGDTEAFF.

This clonotype has a handful of counts. The V and J genes are TRBV7-2 and TRBJ2-2; D is possibly TRBD1 (5 bases). CDR1 and CDR2 (germline): SGHTA, FQGNSA. The CDR3 contains 16 residues. The V end was cut by 8 bases, the J end by 0 bases, with 16 bases between. CDR3 sequence: CASPLSSGSNTGELFF. CDR3 bases: TGTGCCAGCCCTCTCTCCTCAGGGTCGAACACCGGGGAGCTGTTTTTT.